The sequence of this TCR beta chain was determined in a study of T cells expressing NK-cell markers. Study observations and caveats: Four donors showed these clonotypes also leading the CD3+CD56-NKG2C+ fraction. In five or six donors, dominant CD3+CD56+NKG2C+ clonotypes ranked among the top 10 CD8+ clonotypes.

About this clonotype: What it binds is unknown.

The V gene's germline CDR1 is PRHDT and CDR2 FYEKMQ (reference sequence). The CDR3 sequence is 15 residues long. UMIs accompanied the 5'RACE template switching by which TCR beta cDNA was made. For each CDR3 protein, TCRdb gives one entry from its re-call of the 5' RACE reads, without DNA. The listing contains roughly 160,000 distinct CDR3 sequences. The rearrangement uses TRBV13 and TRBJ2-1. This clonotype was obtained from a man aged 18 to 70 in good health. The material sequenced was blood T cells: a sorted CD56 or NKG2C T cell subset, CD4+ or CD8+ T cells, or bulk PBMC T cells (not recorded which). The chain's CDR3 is CASSLGTSVHNEQFF.